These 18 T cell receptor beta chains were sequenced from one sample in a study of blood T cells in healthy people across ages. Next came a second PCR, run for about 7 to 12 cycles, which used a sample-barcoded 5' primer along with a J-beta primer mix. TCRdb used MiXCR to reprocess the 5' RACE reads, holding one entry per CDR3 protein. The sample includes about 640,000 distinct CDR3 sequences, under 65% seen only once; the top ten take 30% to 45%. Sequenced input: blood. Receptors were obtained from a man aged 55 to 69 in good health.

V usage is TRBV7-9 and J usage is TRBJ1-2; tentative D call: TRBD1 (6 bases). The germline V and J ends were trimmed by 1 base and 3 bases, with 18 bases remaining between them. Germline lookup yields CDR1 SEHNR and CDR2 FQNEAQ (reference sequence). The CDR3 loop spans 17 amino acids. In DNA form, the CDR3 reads TGTGCCAGCAGCTTAGGCTCGGGGGCCCGACTCTACTATGGCTACACCTTC. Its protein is CASSLGSGARLYYGYTF.

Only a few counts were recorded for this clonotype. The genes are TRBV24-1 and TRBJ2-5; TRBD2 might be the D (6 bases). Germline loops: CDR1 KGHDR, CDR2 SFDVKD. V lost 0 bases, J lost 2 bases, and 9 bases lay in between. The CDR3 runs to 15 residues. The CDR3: CATSDLKAGQETQYF. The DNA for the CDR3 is TGTGCCACCAGTGATTTGAAGGCGGGGCAAGAGACCCAGTACTTC.

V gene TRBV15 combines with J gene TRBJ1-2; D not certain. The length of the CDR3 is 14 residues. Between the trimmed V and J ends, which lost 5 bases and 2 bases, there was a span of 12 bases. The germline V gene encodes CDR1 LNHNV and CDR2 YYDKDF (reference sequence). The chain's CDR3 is CATSALTGNYGYTF. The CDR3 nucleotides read TGTGCCACCAGCGCCCTGACTGGGAACTATGGCTACACCTTC.

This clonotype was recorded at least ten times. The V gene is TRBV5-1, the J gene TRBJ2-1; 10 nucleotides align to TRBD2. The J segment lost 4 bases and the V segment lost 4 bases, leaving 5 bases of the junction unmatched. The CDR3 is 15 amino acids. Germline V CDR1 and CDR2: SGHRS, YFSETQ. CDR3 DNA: TGCGCCAGCAGCCCCATTAGCGGGGGGTACAATGAGCAGTTCTTC. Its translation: CASSPISGGYNEQFF.

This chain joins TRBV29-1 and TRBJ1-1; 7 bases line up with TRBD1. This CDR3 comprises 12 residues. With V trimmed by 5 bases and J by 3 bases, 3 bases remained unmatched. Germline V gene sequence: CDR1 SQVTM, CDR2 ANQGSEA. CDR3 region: CSVKGADTEAFF. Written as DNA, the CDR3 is TGCAGCGTTAAGGGGGCAGACACTGAAGCTTTCTTT.

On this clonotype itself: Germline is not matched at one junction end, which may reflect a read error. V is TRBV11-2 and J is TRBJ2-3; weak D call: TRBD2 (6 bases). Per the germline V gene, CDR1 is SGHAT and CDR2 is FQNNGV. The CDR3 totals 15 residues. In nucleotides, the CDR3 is TGTGCAAGCAGCTTAGCTCGACTAGTTACGGATACGCAGTATTTT. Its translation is CASSLARLVTDTQYF.

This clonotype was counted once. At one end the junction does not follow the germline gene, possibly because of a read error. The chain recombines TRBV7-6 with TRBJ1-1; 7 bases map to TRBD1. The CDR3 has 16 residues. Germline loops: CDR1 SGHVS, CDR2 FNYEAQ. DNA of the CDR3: TGTGCCAGCAGCCCACTGGCCGGGACAGTGAACACTGGAGCTTTCTTT. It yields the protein CASSPLAGTVNTGAFF.

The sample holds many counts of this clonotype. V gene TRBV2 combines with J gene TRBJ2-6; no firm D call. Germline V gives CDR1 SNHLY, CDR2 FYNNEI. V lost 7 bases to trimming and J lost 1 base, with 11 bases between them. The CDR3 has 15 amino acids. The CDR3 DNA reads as TGTGCCAGCAAGGTCTCCAGATCTGGGGCCAACGTCCTGACTTTC. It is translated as CASKVSRSGANVLTF.

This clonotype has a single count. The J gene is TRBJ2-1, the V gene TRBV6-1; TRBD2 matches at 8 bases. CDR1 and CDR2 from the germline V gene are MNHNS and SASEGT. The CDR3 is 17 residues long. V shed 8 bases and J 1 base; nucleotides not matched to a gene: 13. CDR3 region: CASRGLAGLGSYNEQFF. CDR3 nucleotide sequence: TGTGCCAGCCGCGGCCTAGCGGGTCTAGGGTCCTACAATGAGCAGTTCTTC.

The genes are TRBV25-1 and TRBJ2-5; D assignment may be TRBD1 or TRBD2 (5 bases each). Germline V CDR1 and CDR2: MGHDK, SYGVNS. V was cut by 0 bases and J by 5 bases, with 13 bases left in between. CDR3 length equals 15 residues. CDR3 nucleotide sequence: TGTGCCAGCAGTGAATATGAGGGGATTCGGGAGACCCAGTACTTC. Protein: CASSEYEGIRETQYF.

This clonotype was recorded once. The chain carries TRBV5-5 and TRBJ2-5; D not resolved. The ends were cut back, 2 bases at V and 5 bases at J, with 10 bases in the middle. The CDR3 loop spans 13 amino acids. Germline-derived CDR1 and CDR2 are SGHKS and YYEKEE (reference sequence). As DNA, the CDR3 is TGTGCCAGCAGCTTATATAGCTCGGAGACCCAGTACTTC. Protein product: CASSLYSSETQYF.

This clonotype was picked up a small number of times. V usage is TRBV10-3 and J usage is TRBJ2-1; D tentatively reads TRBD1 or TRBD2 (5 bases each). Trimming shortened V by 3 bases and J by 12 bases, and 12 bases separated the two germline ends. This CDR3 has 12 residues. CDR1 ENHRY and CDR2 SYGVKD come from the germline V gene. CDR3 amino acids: CAISEGTPVQFF. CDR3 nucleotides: TGTGCCATCAGTGAAGGGACCCCAGTGCAGTTCTTC.

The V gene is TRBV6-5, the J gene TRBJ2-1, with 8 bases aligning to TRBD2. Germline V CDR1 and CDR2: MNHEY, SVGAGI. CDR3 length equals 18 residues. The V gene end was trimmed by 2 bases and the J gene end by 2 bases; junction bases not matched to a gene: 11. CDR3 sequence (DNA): TGTGCCAGCAGTTACCCCCCAACGGGAGGGGCAACCTACAATGAGCAGTTCTTC. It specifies CASSYPPTGGATYNEQFF.

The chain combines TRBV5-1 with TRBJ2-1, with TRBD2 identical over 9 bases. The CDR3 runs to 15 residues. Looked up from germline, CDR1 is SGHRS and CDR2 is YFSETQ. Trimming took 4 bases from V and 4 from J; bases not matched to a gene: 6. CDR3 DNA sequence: TGCGCCAGCAGCCTCTATAGCGGGGGATACAATGAGCAGTTCTTC. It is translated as CASSLYSGGYNEQFF.

CDR3 nucleotide sequence: TGTGCCAGCAGCGTGACCGGTGACACCGGGGAGCTGTTTTTT. Its protein is CASSVTGDTGELFF. This rearrangement joins TRBV11-3 to TRBJ2-2; D not certain. This CDR3 spans 14 amino acids. Germline lookup yields CDR1 SGHNT and CDR2 YENEEA. Trimming pared 5 bases from V and 3 bases from J, leaving 10 bases between.

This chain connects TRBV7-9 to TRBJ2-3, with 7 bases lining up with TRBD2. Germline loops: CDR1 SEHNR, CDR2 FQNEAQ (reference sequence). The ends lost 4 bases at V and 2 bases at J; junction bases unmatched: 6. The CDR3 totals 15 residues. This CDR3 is CASSSTTSPTDTQYF. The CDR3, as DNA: TGTGCCAGCAGCTCGACGACTAGCCCCACAGATACGCAGTATTTT.

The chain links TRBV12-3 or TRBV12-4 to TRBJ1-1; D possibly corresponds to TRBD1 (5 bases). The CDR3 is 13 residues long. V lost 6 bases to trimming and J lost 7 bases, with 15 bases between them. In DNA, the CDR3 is TGTGCCAGCAGCCCGGCAGGGAGGGGTGAAGCTTTCTTT. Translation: CASSPAGRGEAFF.

The DNA of the CDR3 is TGTGCCAGCTCACCCCAGGACATGGTTAATGAGCAGTTCTTC. Its translation: CASSPQDMVNEQFF. V is TRBV18 and J is TRBJ2-1; D possibly corresponds to TRBD1 (5 bases). Germline CDR1 reads KGHSH; CDR2 reads LQKENI. This CDR3 region has 14 residues. V was shortened by 3 bases and J by 7 bases, with 13 bases between the two germline ends.